This T cell receptor (beta chain) was observed in a study of T cell changes during pregnancy in multiple sclerosis. Clones were sequenced by immunoSEQ multiplex PCR, and TCRdb holds only the in-frame ones, with some missing. The sample yields 90,000 to 120,000 clones, around 90% seen once. Germline V gives CDR1 LGHNA, CDR2 YNFKEQ. The trim removed 3 bases at V and 5 bases at J, leaving 2 bases unmatched. The CDR3 contains 15 residues. This TCR derives from a female donor with multiple sclerosis, enrolled in a pregnancy study. This sequence joins TRBV4-2 and TRBJ2-5; TRBD2 aligns across 14 bases. The starting material was peripheral blood, obtained in the second trimester of pregnancy. Here the CDR3 DNA reads TGTGCCAGCAGCCAGACTAGCGGGGGGGAGGAGACCCAGTACTTC. Translated, it gives CASSQTSGGEETQYF.